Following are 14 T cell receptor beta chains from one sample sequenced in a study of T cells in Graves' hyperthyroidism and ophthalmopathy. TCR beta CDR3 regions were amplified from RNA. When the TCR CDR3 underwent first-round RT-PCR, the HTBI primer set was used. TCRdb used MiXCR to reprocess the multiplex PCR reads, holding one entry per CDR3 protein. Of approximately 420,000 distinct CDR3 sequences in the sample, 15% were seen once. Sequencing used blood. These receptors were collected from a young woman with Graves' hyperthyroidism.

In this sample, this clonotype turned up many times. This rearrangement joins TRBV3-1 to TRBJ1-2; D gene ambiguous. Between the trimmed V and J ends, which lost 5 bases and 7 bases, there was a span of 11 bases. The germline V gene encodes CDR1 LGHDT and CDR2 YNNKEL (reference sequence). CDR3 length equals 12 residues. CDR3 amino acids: CASSWEDFGYTF. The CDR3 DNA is TGTGCCAGCAGCTGGGAGGATTTTGGCTACACCTTC.

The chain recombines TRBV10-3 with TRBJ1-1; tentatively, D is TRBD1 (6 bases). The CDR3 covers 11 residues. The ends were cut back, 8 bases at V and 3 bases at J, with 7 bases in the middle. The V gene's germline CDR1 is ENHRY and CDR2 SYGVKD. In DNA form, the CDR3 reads TGTGCCATCCGACAGGACACTGAAGCTTTCTTT. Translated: CAIRQDTEAFF.

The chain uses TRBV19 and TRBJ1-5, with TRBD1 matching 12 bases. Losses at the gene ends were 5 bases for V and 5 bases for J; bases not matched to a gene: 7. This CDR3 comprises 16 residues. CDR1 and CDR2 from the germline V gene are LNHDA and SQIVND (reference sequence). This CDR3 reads CASSGGTGGADQPQHF. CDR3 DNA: TGTGCCAGTAGTGGGGGGACAGGGGGCGCCGATCAGCCCCAGCATTTT.

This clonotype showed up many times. The CDR3 region is CASSAPGLARREQYF. CDR3 DNA: TGTGCCAGCAGCGCACCGGGACTAGCGCGGAGGGAGCAGTACTTC. The chain joins TRBV11-1 to TRBJ2-7; 10 bases fit TRBD2. CDR3 length equals 15 residues. The V gene's germline CDR1 is SGHAT and CDR2 FQDESV (reference sequence). J gave up 7 bases and V 5 bases, and 11 bases lay outside the gene matches. Using reference TRBV11-1 and TRBJ2-7 for the parts outside the CDR3, the full variable domain is EAEVAQSPRYKITEKSQAVAFWCDPISGHATLYWYRQILGQGPELLVQFQDESVVDDSQLPKDRFSAERLKGVDSTLKIQPAELGDSAMYLCASSAPGLARREQYFGPGTRLTVT.

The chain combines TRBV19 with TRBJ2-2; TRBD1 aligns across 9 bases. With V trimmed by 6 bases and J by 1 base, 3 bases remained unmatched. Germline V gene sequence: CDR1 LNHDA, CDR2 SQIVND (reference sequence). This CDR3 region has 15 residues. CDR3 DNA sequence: TGTGCCAGTAGGGGGACAGGGAAGAACACCGGGGAGCTGTTTTTT. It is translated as CASRGTGKNTGELFF.

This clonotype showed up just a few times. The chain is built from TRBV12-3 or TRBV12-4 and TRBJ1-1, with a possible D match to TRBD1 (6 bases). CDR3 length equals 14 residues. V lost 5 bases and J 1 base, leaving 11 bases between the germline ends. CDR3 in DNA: TGTGCCAGCAGTCAAAACAGGGCGAACACTGAAGCTTTCTTT. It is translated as CASSQNRANTEAFF.

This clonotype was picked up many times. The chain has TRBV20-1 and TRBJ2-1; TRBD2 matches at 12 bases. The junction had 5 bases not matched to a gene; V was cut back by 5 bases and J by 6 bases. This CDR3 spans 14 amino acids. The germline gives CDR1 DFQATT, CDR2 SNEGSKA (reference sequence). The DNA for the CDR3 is TGCAGTGCTTCGACTAGCGGGGGATTCAATGAGCAGTTCTTC. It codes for CSASTSGGFNEQFF.

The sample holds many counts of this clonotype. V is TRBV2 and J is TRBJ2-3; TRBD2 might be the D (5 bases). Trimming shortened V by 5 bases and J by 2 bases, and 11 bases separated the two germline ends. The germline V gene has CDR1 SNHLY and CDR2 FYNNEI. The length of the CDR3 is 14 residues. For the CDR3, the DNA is TGTGCCAGCAGTAGCAGCGGTTACACAGATACGCAGTATTTT. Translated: CASSSSGYTDTQYF.

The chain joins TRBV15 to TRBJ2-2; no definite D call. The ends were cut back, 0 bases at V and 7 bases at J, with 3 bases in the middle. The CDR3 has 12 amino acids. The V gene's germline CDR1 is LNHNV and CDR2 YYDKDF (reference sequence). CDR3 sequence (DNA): TGTGCCACCAGCAGAGAGGTCGGGGAGCTGTTTTTT. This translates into CATSREVGELFF.

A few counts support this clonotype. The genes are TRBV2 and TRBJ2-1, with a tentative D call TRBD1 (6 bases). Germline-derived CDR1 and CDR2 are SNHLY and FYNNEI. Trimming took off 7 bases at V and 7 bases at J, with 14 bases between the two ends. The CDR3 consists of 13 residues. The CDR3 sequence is CASTGEFRNEQFF. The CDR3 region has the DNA TGTGCCAGCACAGGGGAATTCAGGAATGAGCAGTTCTTC.

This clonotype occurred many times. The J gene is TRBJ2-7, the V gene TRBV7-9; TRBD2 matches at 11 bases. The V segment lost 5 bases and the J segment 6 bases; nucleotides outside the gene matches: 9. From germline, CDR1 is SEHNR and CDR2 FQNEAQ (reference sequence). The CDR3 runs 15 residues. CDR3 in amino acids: CASSQDSGRVAEQYF. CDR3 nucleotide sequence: TGTGCCAGCAGCCAAGATAGCGGGAGGGTTGCCGAGCAGTACTTC.

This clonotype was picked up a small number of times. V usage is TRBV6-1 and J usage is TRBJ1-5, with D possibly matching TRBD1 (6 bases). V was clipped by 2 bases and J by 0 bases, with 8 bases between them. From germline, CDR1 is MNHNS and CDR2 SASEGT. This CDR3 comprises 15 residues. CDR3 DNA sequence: TGTGCCAGCAGTGAAACCAGGGGTAGCAATCAGCCCCAGCATTTT. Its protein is CASSETRGSNQPQHF.

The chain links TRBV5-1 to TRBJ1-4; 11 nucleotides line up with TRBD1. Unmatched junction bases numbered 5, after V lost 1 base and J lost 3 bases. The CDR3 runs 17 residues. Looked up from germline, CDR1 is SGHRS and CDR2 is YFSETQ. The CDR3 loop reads CASSLIGTGGSNEKLFF. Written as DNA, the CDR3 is TGCGCCAGCAGCTTGATTGGGACAGGGGGATCTAATGAAAAACTGTTTTTT.

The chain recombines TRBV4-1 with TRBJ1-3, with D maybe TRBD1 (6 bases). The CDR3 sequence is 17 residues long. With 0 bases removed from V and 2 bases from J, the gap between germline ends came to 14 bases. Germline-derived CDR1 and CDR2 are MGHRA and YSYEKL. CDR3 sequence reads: CASSQEGQGKTGNTIYF. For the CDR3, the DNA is TGCGCCAGCAGCCAAGAAGGGCAGGGGAAGACTGGAAACACCATATATTTT.